This T cell receptor beta chain was recorded in a study of shared clonotypes between healthy human individuals. Study background: A couple of women and three men aged 18 to 49 made up the donors. Researchers assigned three CD4 naive, three CD4 memory, two CD8 naive and one CD8 memory plate to each donor. General study points: Blood alone was sampled, and tissue repertoires likely differ.

To note about this clone: Its antigen is not identified.

Produced via immunoSEQ multiplex PCR; TCRdb's table is partial and in-frame only. Of about 1.5 million clones listed, roughly 98% are singletons. Splitting the CD4+ cells yielded a CD45RA+ naive subset and a CD45RA-negative memory subset. The CDR3 runs 19 residues. The chain employs TRBV21-1 and TRBJ2-3; the table's D call, TRBD2, was not checked against the DNA. TRBV21-1 is listed as a pseudogene. The material sequenced was naive CD4+ T cells sorted from blood. Indicated subset: CD45RA+ positively selected. The sequence derives from a man aged 25 to 40 in good health. The CDR3 is CASSKEKLAGVFLTDTQYF. CDR3 coding DNA: TGTGCCAGCAGCAAAGAAAAGCTAGCGGGAGTCTTCCTCACAGATACGCAGTATTTT.